The 15 T cell receptor beta chains presented below share a single source sample, sequenced in a study of shared T cell receptors in the human thymus. Repertoires were generated with immunoSEQ multiplex PCR, while TCRdb's copy carries only in-frame clones and drops some. This sample has 700,000 or so clones; around 85% occur once, and the top ten carry roughly 0.01%. Separately, the same data were catalogued under a study of human thymus T cells.

The sequencing sample was made of thymocytes. The receptors stem from a girl in the first two years of life with a congenital heart defect.

The chain employs TRBV6-1 and TRBJ2-1; 10 bases match TRBD2. The length of the CDR3 is 17 residues. Trimming removed 4 bases from V and 4 bases from J; junction bases left unmatched: 10. Germline lookup yields CDR1 MNHNS and CDR2 SASEGT. The CDR3 sequence: CASSVATSGVWYNEQFF. CDR3 DNA: TGTGCCAGCAGTGTGGCCACTAGCGGGGTTTGGTACAATGAGCAGTTCTTC.

This chain uses TRBV29-1 with TRBJ1-1; a weak D match, TRBD1 (5 bases). The V and J ends lost 3 bases and 0 bases respectively, with 17 bases between them. CDR3 size: 16 residues. CDR1 SQVTM and CDR2 ANQGSEA come from the germline V gene. CDR3: CSVEGPAGRMNTEAFF. The DNA for the CDR3 is TGCAGCGTTGAGGGACCAGCGGGACGTATGAACACTGAAGCTTTCTTT.

This chain connects TRBV11-3 to TRBJ1-5, with TRBD1 matching over 10 bases. Germline loops: CDR1 SGHNT, CDR2 YENEEA. V gave up 5 bases and J gave up 4 bases; unmatched junction bases: 11. The CDR3 contains 17 residues. CDR3 DNA sequence: TGTGCCAGCAGCCCCCTATTCGGGACAGGGGAAAATCAGCCCCAGCATTTT. Translated, it gives CASSPLFGTGENQPQHF.

The chain uses TRBV14 and TRBJ1-1; no reliable D call. This CDR3 contains 13 residues. Germline V gene sequence: CDR1 SGHDN, CDR2 FVKESK. V dropped 4 bases and J dropped 1 base, with 7 bases sitting between them. Here the CDR3 DNA reads TGTGCCAGCAGCCGAGACAAGAACACTGAAGCTTTCTTT. Protein: CASSRDKNTEAFF.

This clone was found once. The V and J genes are TRBV2 and TRBJ2-1; 12 nucleotides align to TRBD1. The V and J ends lost 4 bases and 7 bases, in that order; junction bases with no gene match: 2. The CDR3 is 14 residues long. CDR1 is SNHLY and CDR2 is FYNNEI in the germline V gene. CDR3 protein: CASSGDRGRNEQFF. The CDR3 DNA reads TGTGCCAGCAGTGGGGACAGGGGGCGGAATGAGCAGTTCTTC.

The chain couples TRBV5-6 to TRBJ1-2, with D tentatively TRBD1 (6 bases). Trimming cost V 0 bases and J 2 bases, with 20 bases left between them. Germline V CDR1 and CDR2: SGHDT, YYEEEE. The CDR3 spans 18 residues. CDR3 amino acids: CASSLAGLQGSENYGYTF. For the CDR3, the DNA is TGTGCCAGCAGCTTGGCCGGATTACAGGGAAGTGAAAACTATGGCTACACCTTC.

The chain combines TRBV27 with TRBJ1-2; no clear D. CDR1 is MNHEY and CDR2 is SMNVEV in the germline V gene (reference sequence). V was clipped by 4 bases and J by 0 bases, with 15 bases between them. The CDR3 is 16 amino acids. The CDR3 spells CASSSTSLASNYGYTF. For the CDR3, the DNA is TGTGCCAGCAGTTCCACCTCCTTAGCCTCTAACTATGGCTACACCTTC.

This clone was seen just once. This chain uses TRBV19 with TRBJ2-3; possible D gene TRBD2, 7 bases. The CDR3 length is 17 residues. The germline V and J ends were trimmed by 5 bases and 6 bases, with 24 bases remaining between them. The germline V gene encodes CDR1 LNHDA and CDR2 SQIVND (reference sequence). CDR3 DNA sequence: TGTGCCAGTAGTGAGGGGGAGGGCTTCAGGGTCAGGGATACGCAGTATTTT. Translated, it gives CASSEGEGFRVRDTQYF.

This clone was seen more than once but under ten times. The chain links TRBV5-1 to TRBJ1-3, with 7 bases aligning to TRBD1. Germline lookup yields CDR1 SGHRS and CDR2 YFSETQ. CDR3 length: 18 amino acids. The J segment lost 0 bases and the V segment lost 4 bases, leaving 13 bases of the junction unmatched. CDR3: CASSEVVLQGSSGNTIYF. Here the CDR3 DNA reads TGCGCCAGCAGCGAGGTTGTCCTACAGGGGAGCTCTGGAAACACCATATATTTT.

The CDR3 here is CSVRQGWVYEQYF. CDR3 nucleotide sequence: TGCAGCGTGAGACAGGGATGGGTCTACGAGCAGTACTTC. The rearrangement joins TRBV29-1 to TRBJ2-7, with TRBD1 identical over 7 bases. Trimming cost V 6 bases and J 3 bases; bases outside gene matches: 8. CDR3 length: 13 residues. Looked up from germline, CDR1 is SQVTM and CDR2 is ANQGSEA.

The chain is built from TRBV19 and TRBJ2-5; possibly TRBD2 for D (6 bases). This CDR3 spans 16 amino acids. Germline CDR1 reads LNHDA; CDR2 reads SQIVND (reference sequence). V lost 5 bases, J lost 7 bases, and 23 bases lay in between. The CDR3 DNA sequence: TGTGCCAGTAGTTTCCGTTTCGGAGGGGTCGGGAGGACCCAGTACTTC. Translated, it gives CASSFRFGGVGRTQYF.

The rearrangement joins TRBV9 to TRBJ2-5; 8 nucleotides match TRBD2. The CDR3 is made up of 20 amino acids. V lost 0 bases to trimming and J lost 5 bases; unmatched junction nucleotides: 21. Germline V gene lookup returns CDR1 SGDLS and CDR2 YYNGEE. DNA of the CDR3: TGTGCCAGCAGCGTAGGGCGGGGGGCCACCAGAGGCGGTTCTGGGGAGACCCAGTACTTC. This codes for CASSVGRGATRGGSGETQYF.

This sequence joins TRBV11-3 and TRBJ2-1, with 14 bases aligning to TRBD2. The CDR3 extends over 16 amino acids. Germline values: CDR1 SGHNT, CDR2 YENEEA. The junction had 5 bases not matched to a gene; V was cut back by 3 bases and J by 7 bases. The CDR3 protein is CASSFRLAGGPNEQFF. As DNA, the CDR3 is TGTGCCAGCAGCTTTCGACTAGCGGGGGGGCCTAATGAGCAGTTCTTC. The entire variable domain, with the rest obtained from reference TRBV11-3 and TRBJ2-1, is as follows: EAGVVQSPRYKIIEKKQPVAFWCNPISGHNTLYWYLQNLGQGPELLIRYENEEAVDDSQLPKDRFSAERLKGVDSTLKIQPAELGDSAVYLCASSFRLAGGPNEQFFGPGTRLTVL.

V usage is TRBV7-6 and J usage is TRBJ2-5; D remains ambiguous. V lost 3 bases, J lost 5 bases, and 10 bases lay in between. The CDR3 contains 13 residues. Germline V CDR1 and CDR2: SGHVS, FNYEAQ. This CDR3 reads CASSLNSGETQYF. In DNA, the CDR3 is TGTGCCAGCAGCTTGAACAGTGGCGAGACCCAGTACTTC.

V gene TRBV5-5 combines with J gene TRBJ1-5; D not certain. V lost 4 bases, J lost 1 base, and 12 bases lay in between. Germline loops: CDR1 SGHKS, CDR2 YYEKEE (reference sequence). The CDR3 is 15 residues long. The CDR3 loop reads CASSAQIFSNQPQHF. Written as DNA, the CDR3 is TGTGCCAGCAGCGCCCAGATCTTCAGCAATCAGCCCCAGCATTTT.